The present T cell receptor (beta chain) was sequenced within a study of shared clonotypes between healthy human individuals. Germline V CDR1 and CDR2: GTSNPN, SVGIG (reference sequence). Trimming took 3 bases from V and 4 from J, leaving 15 bases between them. This CDR3 comprises 14 residues. The assay was run at deep level. Sequenced by immunoSEQ multiplex PCR; TCRdb stores in-frame clones only, minus some. The sample records a few hundred thousand clones, 70% to 80% being singletons. The chain combines TRBV30 with TRBJ1-2; D perhaps matches TRBD1 (5 bases). The clonotype comes from a woman aged 40 to 50 in good health. Some clones in this sample may be carry-over from other donors' samples. Sequencing was carried out using PBMCs. CDR3 in amino acids: CAWRGEGSRYGYTF. DNA of the CDR3: TGTGCCTGGAGAGGGGAGGGAAGCCGCTATGGCTACACCTTC.